This T cell receptor beta chain was identified in a study of early T cells in non-severe SARS-CoV-2 infection (dated by TCRdb to the early 2020s). Study-wide context: Because TCR sequencing was done on bulk RNA from unsorted whole blood, the alpha and beta chains could not be paired. Broader findings and caveats from the paper: Matching against VDJdb was skewed toward anti-spike CD8 responses, likely underestimated virus-specific expansions, and missed private and CD4 specificities.

The method behind the library was 5' RACE. TCRdb names NextSeq 500 as the instrument used. The TCR library protocol attached unique molecular identifiers to individual cDNA molecules to correct for sequencing error and PCR bias. Sequencing covered both TCR alpha and beta chains, and within each sample the abundances of alpha and beta sequences were tightly co-correlated. The study's own analysis went as follows. Decombinator V4 was used to perform V gene, J gene and CDR3 annotation of TCR sequences. TCRs were defined as expanded if a significant change between any two time points was detected under a Poisson model with p below 0.0001. TCR abundances were normalised to the total number of TCRs sequenced per sample and expressed as counts per million. MAIT TCRs were defined by TRAV1-2 paired with TRAJ12, TRAJ20 or TRAJ33, and iNKT TCRs by TRAV10 paired with TRAJ18. A search of VDJdb, accessed on 1 November 2021, was run for TCRs annotated to CMV, EBV and SARS-CoV-2, with TCRs annotated for multiple antigens excluded. TCRdb's own reprocessing of the public reads used fastp at Q25 and MiXCR and kept productive beta chains. Records with the same CDR3 protein are collapsed into one entry carrying the most frequent genes and DNA. TCRdb's processing, not the authors', yielded these V and J calls. This sample is represented by tens of thousands of distinct CDR3 sequences; about 4.5% of them were singletons. The ten largest make up 15% to 17% of the sample.

A case-control design nested within a healthcare worker cohort in London, UK, was used, with weekly nasopharyngeal swab PCR tests and blood sampling performed. Healthcare workers were enrolled in the week of the UK lockdown, from 23 to 31 March 2020, and were followed every week for up to about 15 weeks. As concerns this clonotype: The specificity of this receptor is unknown. It may be a read error: a sequence one base away is much more abundant.

The CDR3 measures 16 amino acids from cysteine to phenylalanine. Of all the DNA, just the CDR3 is kept, 48 bases in frame from base 1. The germline V end is reduced by 6 bases and the J end by 3 bases; junction bases left unmatched: 10. For CDR1 and CDR2, the germline V gene lists SGHTA and FQGNSA. In this chain, TRBV7-2 is recombined with TRBJ2-3; the central 9 bases match TRBD1. Sequences were obtained from whole blood. The clonotype was recovered from an adult who was a healthcare worker with PCR-confirmed SARS-CoV-2 infection or an uninfected control (not recorded which). The DNA sequence is TGTGCCAGCAGAGCCTACAGGGGGCATGTAACAGATACGCAGTATTTT. Its translation reads: CASRAYRGHVTDTQYF.